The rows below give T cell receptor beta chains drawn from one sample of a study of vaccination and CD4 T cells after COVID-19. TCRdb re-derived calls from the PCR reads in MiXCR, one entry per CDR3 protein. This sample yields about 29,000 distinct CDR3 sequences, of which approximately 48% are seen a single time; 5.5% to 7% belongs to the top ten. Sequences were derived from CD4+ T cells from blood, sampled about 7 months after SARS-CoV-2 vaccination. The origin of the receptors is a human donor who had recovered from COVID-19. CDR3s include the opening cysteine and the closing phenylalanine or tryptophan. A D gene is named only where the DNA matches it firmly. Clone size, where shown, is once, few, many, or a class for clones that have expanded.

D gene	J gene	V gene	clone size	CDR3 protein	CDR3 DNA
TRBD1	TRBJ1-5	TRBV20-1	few	CSAEGQGLNQPQHF	TGCAGTGCTGAAGGACAGGGTCTCAATCAGCCCCAGCATTTT
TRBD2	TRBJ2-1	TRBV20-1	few	CSAISGRALNEQFF	TGCAGTGCTATTAGCGGGAGGGCCCTCAATGAGCAGTTCTTC
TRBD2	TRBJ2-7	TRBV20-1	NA	CSARTSSGSFYEQYF	TGCAGTGCTAGAACTTCTAGCGGGAGTTTCTACGAGCAGTACTTC
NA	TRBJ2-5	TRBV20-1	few	CSARTRTFQETQYF	TGCAGTGCTAGAACAAGGACCTTCCAAGAGACCCAGTACTTC
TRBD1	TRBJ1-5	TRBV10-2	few	CASSESDRVQPQHF	TGCGCCAGCAGTGAATCGGACAGGGTTCAGCCCCAGCATTTT
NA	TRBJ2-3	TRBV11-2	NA	CASSLNQDTQYF	TGTGCCAGCAGCCTCAACCAGGATACGCAGTATTTT
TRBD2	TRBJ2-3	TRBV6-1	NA	CASRKLAGVSTDTQYF	TGTGCCAGCAGGAAACTAGCGGGAGTGAGCACAGATACGCAGTATTTT
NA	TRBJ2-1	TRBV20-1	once	CSARVSPPNSYNEQFF	TGCAGTGCTAGAGTTTCGCCACCAAACTCCTACAATGAGCAGTTCTTC
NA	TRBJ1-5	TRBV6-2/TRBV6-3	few	CASSPSGGYNQPQHF	TGTGCCAGCAGTCCTTCGGGCGGCTACAATCAGCCCCAGCATTTT
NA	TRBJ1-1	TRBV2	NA	CAKGGAEAFF	TGTGCCAAGGGGGGGGCTGAAGCTTTCTTT
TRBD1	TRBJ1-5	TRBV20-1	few	CSATDRESNQPQHF	TGCAGTGCTACCGACAGGGAGAGCAATCAGCCCCAGCATTTT
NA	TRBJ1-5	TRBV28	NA	CASSPGRGARQPQHF	TGTGCCAGCAGTCCCGGGAGGGGGGCTCGTCAGCCCCAGCATTTT
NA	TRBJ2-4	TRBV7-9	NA	CASSPLHGYIQYF	TGTGCCAGCAGTCCCCTTCACGGATACATTCAGTACTTC
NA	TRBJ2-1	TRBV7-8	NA	CASSLALRPPYNEQFF	TGTGCCAGCAGCTTAGCGCTGCGGCCCCCCTACAATGAGCAGTTCTTC
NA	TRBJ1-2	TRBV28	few	CASQQGIGGYTF	TGTGCCAGCCAACAGGGAATTGGTGGCTACACCTTC
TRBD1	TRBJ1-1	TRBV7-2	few	CASSWTGSSSEAFF	TGTGCCAGCAGCTGGACAGGGTCGAGCTCTGAAGCTTTCTTT
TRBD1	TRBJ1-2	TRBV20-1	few	CSARDLTGGGYTF	TGCAGTGCTAGAGACCTAACAGGGGGCGGCTACACCTTC
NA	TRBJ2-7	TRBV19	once	CASSMTNYEQYF	TGTGCCAGTAGTATGACAAACTACGAGCAGTACTTC
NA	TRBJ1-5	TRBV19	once	CASSASGRTSNQPQHF	TGTGCCAGTAGTGCGTCGGGACGGACAAGCAATCAGCCCCAGCATTTT
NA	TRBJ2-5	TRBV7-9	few	CASSLARRGPETQYF	TGTGCCAGCAGCTTAGCGCGGCGGGGCCCAGAGACCCAGTACTTC
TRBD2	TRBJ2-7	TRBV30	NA	CAWSPASGARGEQYF	TGTGCCTGGAGTCCAGCTAGCGGGGCCCGGGGAGAGCAGTACTTC
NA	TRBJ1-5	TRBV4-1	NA	CASSQDWGSNQPQHF	TGCGCCAGCAGCCAAGATTGGGGTAGCAATCAGCCCCAGCATTTT
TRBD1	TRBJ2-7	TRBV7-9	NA	CASSYSDRGRDEQYF	TGTGCCAGCAGCTACTCTGACAGGGGTAGGGACGAGCAGTACTTC
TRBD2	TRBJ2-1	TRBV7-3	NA	CASSPTPSGVYNEQFF	TGTGCCAGCAGCCCTACTCCTAGCGGGGTATACAATGAGCAGTTCTTC
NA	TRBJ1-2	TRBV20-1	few	CSAEGVGYGYTF	TGCAGTGCCGAGGGGGTAGGCTATGGCTACACCTTC
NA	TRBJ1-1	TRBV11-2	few	CASSLSMNTEAFF	TGTGCCAGCAGCTTATCTATGAACACTGAAGCTTTCTTT
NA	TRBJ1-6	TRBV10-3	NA	CAVTGAENSPLHF	TGTGCCGTCACCGGGGCAGAGAATTCACCCCTCCACTTT
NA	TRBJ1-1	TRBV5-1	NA	CASSLERAVLGNTEAFF	TGCGCCAGCAGCTTGGAGAGGGCAGTCCTAGGGAACACTGAAGCTTTCTTT
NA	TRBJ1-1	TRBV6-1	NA	CASMIGLWGPQAFF	TGTGCCAGCATGATAGGGCTCTGGGGCCCTCAAGCTTTCTTT
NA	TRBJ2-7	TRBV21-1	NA	CASSPGGGRGKCYYEQYF	TGTGCCAGCAGTCCTGGGGGGGGCAGGGGCAAATGTTACTACGAGCAGTACTTC
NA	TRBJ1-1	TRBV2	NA	CASSPLGYSGEAFF	TGTGCCAGCAGTCCCCTGGGTTATTCTGGTGAAGCTTTCTTT
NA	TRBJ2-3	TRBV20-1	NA	CSAPRQEPDTQYF	TGCAGTGCACCGCGACAGGAGCCAGATACGCAGTATTTT
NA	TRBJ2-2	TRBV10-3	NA	CAIRRISPGELFF	TGTGCCATCAGGCGGATTAGCCCCGGGGAGCTGTTTTTT
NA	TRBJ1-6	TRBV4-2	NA	CASSRGGQTYNSPLHF	TGTGCCAGCAGCCGGGGGGGCCAAACCTATAATTCACCCCTCCACTTT
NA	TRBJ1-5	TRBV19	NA	CASSIGTVLNQPQHF	TGTGCCAGTAGTATAGGGACAGTTCTTAATCAGCCCCAGCATTTT
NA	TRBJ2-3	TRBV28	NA	CASSLAGSRTDTQYF	TGTGCCAGCAGTTTAGCGGGCAGCCGCACAGATACGCAGTATTTT
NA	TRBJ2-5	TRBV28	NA	CASRGSSEGMETQYF	TGTGCCAGCAGGGGGTCTAGTGAGGGGATGGAGACCCAGTACTTC
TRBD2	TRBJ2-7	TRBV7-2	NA	CASSPGLGLYEQYF	TGTGCCAGCAGCCCGGGACTAGGACTCTACGAGCAGTACTTC
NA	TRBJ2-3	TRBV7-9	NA	CASSYRDLDTQYF	TGTGCCAGCAGCTACCGGGACCTAGATACGCAGTATTTT
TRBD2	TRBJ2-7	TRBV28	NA	CASRPGLVGEQYF	TGTGCCAGCAGACCGGGACTAGTAGGCGAGCAGTACTTC
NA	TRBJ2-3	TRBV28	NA	CASSPTYIADTQYF	TGTGCCAGCAGTCCCACGTATATCGCAGATACGCAGTATTTT
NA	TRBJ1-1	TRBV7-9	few	CASSSPSRGLVNTEAFF	TGTGCCAGCAGCTCCCCATCCAGGGGATTGGTGAACACTGAAGCTTTCTTT
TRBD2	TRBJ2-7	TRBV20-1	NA	CSARDLVAGVHEQYF	TGCAGTGCTAGAGATCTGGTAGCGGGAGTCCACGAGCAGTACTTC
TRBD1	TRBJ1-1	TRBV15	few	CATRTGGNTEAFF	TGTGCCACCAGGACAGGGGGGAACACTGAAGCTTTCTTT
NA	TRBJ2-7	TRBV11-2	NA	CASSLVETGNYEQYF	TGTGCCAGCAGCCTAGTGGAGACTGGGAACTACGAGCAGTACTTC
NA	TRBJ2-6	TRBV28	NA	CASRSPPGMSGANVLTF	TGTGCCAGCCGTTCTCCTCCCGGGATGTCTGGGGCCAACGTCCTGACTTTC
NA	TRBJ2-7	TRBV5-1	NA	CASRVMGNSYEQYF	TGCGCCAGCAGGGTGATGGGGAACTCCTACGAGCAGTACTTC
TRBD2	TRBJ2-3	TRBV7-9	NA	CASSWSLAGASDTQYF	TGTGCCAGCAGCTGGAGTTTAGCGGGAGCCTCAGATACGCAGTATTTT